The rows below give T cell receptor beta chains drawn from one sample of a study of T cell responses to AZD1222 COVID-19 vaccine. Generated by immunoSEQ multiplex PCR, the TCRdb table keeps only in-frame clones and is missing some. Counted here are 130,000 or so clones, over 90% occurring once; the ten biggest clones make up 0.85% to 0.95%. This sample comprised peripheral blood, obtained on day 0 of AZD1222 vaccination. The source is an adult in good health. Both conserved end residues are part of each CDR3. D genes are given only for firm matches. Size values are once, few and many counts, or a class for expanded clones, and some rows have none.

J gene,clone size,V gene,D gene,CDR3 DNA,CDR3 protein
TRBJ1-1,few,TRBV7-6,NA,TGTGCCAGCAGCTCATTACAGGGAACGGTCACTGAAGCTTTCTTT,CASSSLQGTVTEAFF
TRBJ2-2,NA,TRBV5-1,NA,TGCGCCAGCGCCCTGGCCTCCGACACCGGGGAGCTGTTTTTT,CASALASDTGELFF
TRBJ2-1,NA,TRBV18,NA,TGTGCCAGCTCACCGAGGCAGGCCCCCTCAAATGAGCAGTTCTTC,CASSPRQAPSNEQFF
TRBJ1-5,NA,TRBV10-3,NA,TGTGCCATCAGTGAGTCACCCAGGGGCGAGCAGCCCCAGCATTTT,CAISESPRGEQPQHF
TRBJ2-7,NA,TRBV2,TRBD1,TGTGCCAGCTGTCTCCCGGGACAGGGAGCCTCCGAGCAGTACTTC,CASCLPGQGASEQYF
TRBJ2-1,NA,TRBV30,NA,TGTGCCTGGAGAGGGGCCGGTAGGCAGCAGGAGCAGTTCTTC,CAWRGAGRQQEQFF
TRBJ2-3,NA,TRBV9,TRBD2,TGTGCCAGCAGCGTAGGCGGGGGGGCCGCAGATACGCAGTATTTT,CASSVGGGAADTQYF
TRBJ2-6,NA,TRBV3-1/TRBV3-2,NA,TGTGCCAGCAGCCCCTCCAACCGCGGCGTCCTGACTTTC,CASSPSNRGVLTF
TRBJ2-7,NA,TRBV3-1/TRBV3-2,NA,TGTGCCAGCAGCCAAGGAAGAGACAGTCTCTACGAGCAGTACTTC,CASSQGRDSLYEQYF
TRBJ2-5,NA,TRBV5-1,NA,TGCGCCAGCAGCTTGGATGTAGGGGGAGAGACCCAGTACTTC,CASSLDVGGETQYF
TRBJ2-2,NA,TRBV6-5,NA,TGTGCCAGCAGTTACTCGCCTACCACCGGGGAGCTGTTTTTT,CASSYSPTTGELFF
TRBJ1-2,NA,TRBV3-1/TRBV3-2,TRBD1,TGTGCCAGCAGCCCCGGGACAGGGGTAAACTATGGCTACACCTTC,CASSPGTGVNYGYTF
TRBJ1-5,NA,TRBV7-9,NA,TGTGCCAGCAGCCCAGGGGCGGCCATCAATCAGCCCCAGCATTTT,CASSPGAAINQPQHF
TRBJ2-5,NA,TRBV19,NA,TGTGCCGGTCCGGGCGGAGCAATCTTTCGGGAGACCCAGTACTTC,CAGPGGAIFRETQYF
TRBJ1-4,NA,TRBV30,NA,TGTGCCTGGAGTGGCCTGGACTTTGCAACTAATGAAAAACTGTTTTTT,CAWSGLDFATNEKLFF
TRBJ1-4,NA,TRBV5-1,TRBD1,TGCGCCAGCAGCTGGGGGACAGGGAATTATGAAAAACTGTTTTTT,CASSWGTGNYEKLFF
TRBJ2-3,NA,TRBV6-4,TRBD2,TGTGCCAGCAGTGACTCAGCGGGGAGCACAGATACGCAGTATTTT,CASSDSAGSTDTQYF
TRBJ1-5,NA,TRBV29-1,NA,TGCAGCGCCACCCCAGATAGCAATCAGCCCCAGCATTTT,CSATPDSNQPQHF
TRBJ1-2,NA,TRBV12-3/TRBV12-4,TRBD1,TGTGCCAGCAGTATCAGGGGGGGCTACACCTTC,CASSIRGGYTF
TRBJ1-5,NA,TRBV27,NA,TGTGCCAGCAGTTCCCACTTCAACGAGGATCAGCCCCAGCATTTT,CASSSHFNEDQPQHF
TRBJ2-2,few,TRBV25-1,NA,TGTGCCAGCACTAGGAAGGGGGTCGGGGAGCTGTTTTTT,CASTRKGVGELFF
TRBJ2-3,NA,TRBV5-4,TRBD1,TGTGCCAGCAGCTTAGGGACAGGGAAAGCAGATACGCAGTATTTT,CASSLGTGKADTQYF
TRBJ2-6,NA,TRBV19,NA,TGTGCCAGTCACAAGAATGTGGACGCCCTTTCTGGGGCCAACGTCCTGACTTTC,CASHKNVDALSGANVLTF
TRBJ2-7,NA,TRBV6-5,TRBD2,TGTGCCAGCAGTTCTAGCGGGGGTGTTTACGAGCAGTACTTC,CASSSSGGVYEQYF
TRBJ2-1,NA,TRBV24-1,NA,TGTGCCACCAGTGATAGCGGACAGTACAATGAGCAGTTCTTC,CATSDSGQYNEQFF
TRBJ1-1,NA,TRBV11-2,NA,TGTGCCAGCAGCTTAGGGCTGGACAGCGCGAACACTGAAGCTTTCTTT,CASSLGLDSANTEAFF
TRBJ1-3,NA,TRBV7-6,NA,TGTGCCAGCAGCCCAGGGGAGGGAAACACCATATATTTT,CASSPGEGNTIYF
TRBJ1-6,NA,TRBV19,NA,TGTGCCAGTAAGGAGAGCTCCTATAATTCACCCCTCCACTTT,CASKESSYNSPLHF
TRBJ2-7,NA,TRBV11-2,NA,TGTGCCAGCAGCCTCTCAGGGGGGTGGTACGAGCAGTACTTC,CASSLSGGWYEQYF
TRBJ2-7,NA,TRBV3-1/TRBV3-2,TRBD2,TGTGCCAGCAGCCAACCCGGTCGACTAGCACAGTACTTC,CASSQPGRLAQYF
TRBJ2-2,NA,TRBV2,TRBD2,TGTGCCAGCCGGCTGGCTAGCGGGGGGCTTAGCACCGGGGAGCTGTTTTTT,CASRLASGGLSTGELFF
TRBJ1-2,NA,TRBV15,NA,TGTGCCACCAGCAGAGGAGACTCTAACTATGGCTACACCTTC,CATSRGDSNYGYTF
TRBJ1-2,once,TRBV3-1/TRBV3-2,NA,TGTGCCAGCAGCCCGACCCGACAGAGCTATGGCTACACCTTC,CASSPTRQSYGYTF
TRBJ2-1,NA,TRBV10-1,NA,TGCGCCAGCAGTGAAGTGACAGTCAATGAGCAGTTCTTC,CASSEVTVNEQFF
TRBJ1-5,NA,TRBV4-1,NA,TGCGCCAGCAGCCCATTAGTGTCACCTATCAATCAGCCCCAGCATTTT,CASSPLVSPINQPQHF
TRBJ1-1,NA,TRBV7-6,NA,TGTGCCAGCAGCTTAAGATCGGGGAACACTGAAGCTTTCTTT,CASSLRSGNTEAFF
TRBJ2-1,once,TRBV6-5,TRBD2,TGTGCCAGTCGAGCGGGGGCACCCCAGTTCTTC,CASRAGAPQFF
TRBJ1-2,once,TRBV29-1,TRBD1,TGCAGCGTCTCCTTGAGAGACAGGGGTTATGGCTACACCTTC,CSVSLRDRGYGYTF
TRBJ1-1,NA,TRBV5-1,TRBD1,TGCGCCAGCAGCTACACAGGGGACGTGAAAGCTTTCTTT,CASSYTGDVKAFF
TRBJ2-1,NA,TRBV7-3,TRBD2,TGTGCCAGCAGCTTTAGCGGGGGGGCTTACAATGAGCAGTTCTTC,CASSFSGGAYNEQFF
TRBJ1-5,NA,TRBV19,TRBD1,TGTGCCACTTCCGGGACAGGGGGTCAGCCCCAGCATTTT,CATSGTGGQPQHF
TRBJ2-1,NA,TRBV4-2,NA,TGTGCCAGCAGCCATGAGTGGGGGGAAGGAAATGAGCAGTTCTTC,CASSHEWGEGNEQFF
TRBJ2-2,NA,TRBV4-1,NA,TGCGCCAGCAGCCAAGGCCCGCCCGGGGAGCTGTTTTTT,CASSQGPPGELFF
TRBJ1-1,NA,TRBV29-1,TRBD1,TGCAGCGTTGGGGGACAGATGAACACTGAAGCTTTCTTT,CSVGGQMNTEAFF
TRBJ2-7,NA,TRBV5-1,TRBD1,TGCGCCAGCAGCTGGGGATCTACAGGGGGCGACTACGAGCAGTACTTC,CASSWGSTGGDYEQYF
TRBJ1-2,once,TRBV5-1,NA,TGCGCCAGGCCTAGAGGGGAGGCGAACTATGGCTACACCTTC,CARPRGEANYGYTF
TRBJ2-7,NA,TRBV10-2,TRBD1,TGCGCCAGCACCCGGGACAGTTTCTACGAGCAGTACTTC,CASTRDSFYEQYF
TRBJ1-2,NA,TRBV11-2,NA,TGTGCCAGCAGCTTAGAGGGCCTTAACTATGGCTACACCTTC,CASSLEGLNYGYTF
TRBJ2-7,NA,TRBV5-4,NA,TGTGCCAGCAGCACACCGGGCCCCCCGGACGAGCAGTACTTC,CASSTPGPPDEQYF
TRBJ1-3,NA,TRBV28,NA,TGTGCCAGCATTTCCTCTAGGTACACCATATATTTT,CASISSRYTIYF
TRBJ1-4,NA,TRBV6-5,NA,TGTGCCAGCAACACCCACCGGTTGAGTGAAAAACTGTTTTTT,CASNTHRLSEKLFF